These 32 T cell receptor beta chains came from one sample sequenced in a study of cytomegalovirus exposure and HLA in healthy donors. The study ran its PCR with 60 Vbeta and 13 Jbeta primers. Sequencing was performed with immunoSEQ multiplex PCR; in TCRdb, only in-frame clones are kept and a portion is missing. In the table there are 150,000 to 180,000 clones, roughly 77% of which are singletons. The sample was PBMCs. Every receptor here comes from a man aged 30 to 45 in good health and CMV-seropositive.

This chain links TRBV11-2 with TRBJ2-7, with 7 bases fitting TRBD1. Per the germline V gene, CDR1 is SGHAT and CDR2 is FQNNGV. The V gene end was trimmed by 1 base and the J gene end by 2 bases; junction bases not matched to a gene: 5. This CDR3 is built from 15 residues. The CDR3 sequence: CASSLGSGQTYEQYF. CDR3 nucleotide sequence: TGTGCCAGCAGCTTAGGCTCGGGACAGACCTACGAGCAGTACTTC.

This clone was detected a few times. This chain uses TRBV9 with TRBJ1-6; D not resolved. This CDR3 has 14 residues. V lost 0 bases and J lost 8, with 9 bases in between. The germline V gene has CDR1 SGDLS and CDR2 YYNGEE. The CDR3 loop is CASSVGTLDSPLHF. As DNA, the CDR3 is TGTGCCAGCAGCGTAGGAACTCTAGATTCACCCCTCCACTTT.

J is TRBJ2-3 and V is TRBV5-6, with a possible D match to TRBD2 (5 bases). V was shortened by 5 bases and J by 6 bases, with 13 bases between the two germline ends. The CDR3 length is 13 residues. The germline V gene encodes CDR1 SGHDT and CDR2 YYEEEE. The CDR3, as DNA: TGTGCCAGCAGTTCGGCGACGGGGGATACGCAGTATTTT. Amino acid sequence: CASSSATGDTQYF.

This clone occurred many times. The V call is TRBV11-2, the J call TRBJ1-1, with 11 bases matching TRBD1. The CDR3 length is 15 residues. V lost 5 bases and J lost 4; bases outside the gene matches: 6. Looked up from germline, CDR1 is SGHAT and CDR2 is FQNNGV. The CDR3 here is CASSQGTGGSTEAFF. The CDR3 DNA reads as TGTGCCAGCAGCCAAGGGACAGGGGGTAGCACTGAAGCTTTCTTT. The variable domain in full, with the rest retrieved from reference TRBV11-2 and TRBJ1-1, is EAGVAQSPRYKIIEKRQSVAFWCNPISGHATLYWYQQILGQGPKLLIQFQNNGVVDDSQLPKDRFSAERLKGVDSTLKIQPAKLEDSAVYLCASSQGTGGSTEAFFGQGTRLTVV.

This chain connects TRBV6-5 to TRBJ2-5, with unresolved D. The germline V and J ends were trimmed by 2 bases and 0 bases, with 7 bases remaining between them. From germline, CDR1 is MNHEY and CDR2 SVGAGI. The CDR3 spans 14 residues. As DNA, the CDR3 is TGTGCCAGCAGTTACACTGCCAACCAAGAGACCCAGTACTTC. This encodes CASSYTANQETQYF.

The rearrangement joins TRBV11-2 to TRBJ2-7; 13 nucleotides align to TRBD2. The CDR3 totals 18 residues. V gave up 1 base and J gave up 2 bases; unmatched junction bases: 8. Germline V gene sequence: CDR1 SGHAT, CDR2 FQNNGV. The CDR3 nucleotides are TGTGCCAGCAGCTTAGGGACTAGCGGGAGAACCCTTCCCTACGAGCAGTACTTC. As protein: CASSLGTSGRTLPYEQYF.

The CDR3 loop reads CASSLITGGFTDTQYF. CDR3 DNA sequence: TGCGCCAGCAGCTTGATCACGGGGGGCTTCACAGATACGCAGTATTTT. The chain is built from TRBV5-1 and TRBJ2-3, with a weak D call TRBD2 (7 bases). Trimming pared 1 base from V and 2 bases from J, leaving 14 bases between. From germline, CDR1 is SGHRS and CDR2 YFSETQ. The CDR3 length is 16 residues.

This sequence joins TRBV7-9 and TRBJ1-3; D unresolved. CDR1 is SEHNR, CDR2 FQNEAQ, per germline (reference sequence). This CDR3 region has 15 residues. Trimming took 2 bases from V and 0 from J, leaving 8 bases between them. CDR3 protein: CASSLSGRSGNTIYF. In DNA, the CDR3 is TGTGCCAGCAGCTTATCAGGCCGCTCTGGAAACACCATATATTTT.

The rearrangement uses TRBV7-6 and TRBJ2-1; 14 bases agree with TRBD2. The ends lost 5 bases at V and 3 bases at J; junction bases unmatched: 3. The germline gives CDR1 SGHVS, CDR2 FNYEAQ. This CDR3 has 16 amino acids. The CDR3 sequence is CASSPGTSGSYNEQFF. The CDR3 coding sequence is TGTGCCAGCAGCCCAGGGACTAGCGGGAGCTACAATGAGCAGTTCTTC.

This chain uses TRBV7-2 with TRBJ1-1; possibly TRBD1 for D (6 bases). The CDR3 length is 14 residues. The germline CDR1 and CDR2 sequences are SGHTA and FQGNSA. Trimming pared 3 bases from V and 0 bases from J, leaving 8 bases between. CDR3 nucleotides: TGTGCCAGCAGCTTTGGGACAATGAACACTGAAGCTTTCTTT. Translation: CASSFGTMNTEAFF. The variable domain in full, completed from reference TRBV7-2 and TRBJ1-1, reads GAGVSQSPSNKVTEKGKDVELRCDPISGHTALYWYRQSLGQGLEFLIYFQGNSAPDKSGLPSDRFSAERTGGSVSTLTIQRTQQEDSAVYLCASSFGTMNTEAFFGQGTRLTVV.

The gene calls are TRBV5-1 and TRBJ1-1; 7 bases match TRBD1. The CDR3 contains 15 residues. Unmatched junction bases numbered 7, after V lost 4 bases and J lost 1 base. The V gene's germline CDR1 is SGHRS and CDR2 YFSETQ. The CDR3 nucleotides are TGCGCCAGCAGCAGCCCGGGACAGTCGAACACTGAAGCTTTCTTT. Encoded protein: CASSSPGQSNTEAFF.

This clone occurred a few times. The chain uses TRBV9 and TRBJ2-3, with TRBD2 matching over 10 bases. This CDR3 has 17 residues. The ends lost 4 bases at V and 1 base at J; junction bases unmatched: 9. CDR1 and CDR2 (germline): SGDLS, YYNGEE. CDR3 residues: CASSPPPGTSGTDTQYF. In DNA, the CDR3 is TGTGCCAGCAGCCCTCCACCCGGGACTAGCGGCACAGATACGCAGTATTTT.

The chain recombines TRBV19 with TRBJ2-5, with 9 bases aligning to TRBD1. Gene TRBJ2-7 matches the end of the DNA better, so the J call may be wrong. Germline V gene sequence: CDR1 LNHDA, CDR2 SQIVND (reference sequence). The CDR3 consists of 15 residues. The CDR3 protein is CATMDRGRAAYEQYF. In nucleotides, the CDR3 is TGTGCCACCATGGACAGGGGACGGGCGGCCTACGAGCAGTACTTC.

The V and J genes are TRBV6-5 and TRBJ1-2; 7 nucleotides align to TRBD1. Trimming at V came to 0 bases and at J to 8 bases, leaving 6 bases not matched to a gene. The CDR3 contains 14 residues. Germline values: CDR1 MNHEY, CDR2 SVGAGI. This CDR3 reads CASSYSTDRLGYTF. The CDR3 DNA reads TGTGCCAGCAGTTACTCGACGGACAGGTTGGGCTACACCTTC.

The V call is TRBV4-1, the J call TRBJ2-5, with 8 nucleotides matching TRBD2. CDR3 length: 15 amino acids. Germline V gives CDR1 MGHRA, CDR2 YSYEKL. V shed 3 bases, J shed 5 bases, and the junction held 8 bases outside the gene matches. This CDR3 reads CASSQSVAGTETQYF. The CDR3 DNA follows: TGCGCCAGCAGCCAGTCCGTAGCGGGAACGGAGACCCAGTACTTC.

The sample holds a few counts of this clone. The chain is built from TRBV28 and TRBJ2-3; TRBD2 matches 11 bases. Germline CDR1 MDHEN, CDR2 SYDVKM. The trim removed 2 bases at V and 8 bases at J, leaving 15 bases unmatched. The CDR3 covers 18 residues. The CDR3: CASSLTPLTSGVRGTQYF. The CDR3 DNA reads TGTGCCAGCAGTTTAACCCCTTTGACTAGCGGGGTCCGTGGTACGCAGTATTTT.

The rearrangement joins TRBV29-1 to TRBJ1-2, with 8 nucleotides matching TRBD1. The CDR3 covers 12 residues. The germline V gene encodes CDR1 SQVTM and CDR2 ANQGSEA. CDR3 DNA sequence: TGCAGTCACAGGGGGGGGAACGGTGGCTACACCTTC. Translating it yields CSHRGGNGGYTF.

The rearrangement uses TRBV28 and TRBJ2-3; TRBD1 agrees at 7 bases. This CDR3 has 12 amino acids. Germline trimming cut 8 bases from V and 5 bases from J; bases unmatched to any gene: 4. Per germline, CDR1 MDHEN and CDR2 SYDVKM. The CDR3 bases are TGTGCCAGCGGGACAGATAAAGATACGCAGTATTTT. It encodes CASGTDKDTQYF.

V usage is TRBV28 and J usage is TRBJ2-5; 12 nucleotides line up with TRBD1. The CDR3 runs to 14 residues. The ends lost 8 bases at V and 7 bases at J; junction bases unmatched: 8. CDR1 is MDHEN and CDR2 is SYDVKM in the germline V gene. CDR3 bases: TGTGCCAGCCACAAACCGGGACAGGGGGCGACCCAGTACTTC. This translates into CASHKPGQGATQYF. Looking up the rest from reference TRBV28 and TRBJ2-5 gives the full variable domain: DVKVTQSSRYLVKRTGEKVFLECVQDMDHENMFWYRQDPGLGLRLIYFSYDVKMKEKGDIPEGYSVSREKKERFSLILESASTNQTSMYLCASHKPGQGATQYFGPGTRLLVL.

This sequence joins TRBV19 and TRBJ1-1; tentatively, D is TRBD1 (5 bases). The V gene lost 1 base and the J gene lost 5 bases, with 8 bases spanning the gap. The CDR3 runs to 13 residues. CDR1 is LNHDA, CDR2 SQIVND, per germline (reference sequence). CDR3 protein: CASSIGGVTEAFF. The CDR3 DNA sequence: TGTGCCAGTAGTATAGGGGGGGTTACTGAAGCTTTCTTT.

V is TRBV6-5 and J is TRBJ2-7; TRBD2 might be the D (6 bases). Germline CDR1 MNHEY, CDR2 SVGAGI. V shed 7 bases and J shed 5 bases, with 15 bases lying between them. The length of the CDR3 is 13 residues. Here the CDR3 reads CASTQTSSNEQYF. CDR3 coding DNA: TGTGCCAGCACCCAGACTAGTTCTAACGAGCAGTACTTC.

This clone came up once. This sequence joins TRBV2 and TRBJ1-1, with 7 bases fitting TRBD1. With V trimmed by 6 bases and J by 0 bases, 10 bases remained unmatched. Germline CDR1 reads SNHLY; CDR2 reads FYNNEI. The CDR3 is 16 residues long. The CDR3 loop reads CASSPYGGQVNTEAFF. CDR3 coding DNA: TGTGCCAGCAGCCCCTACGGCGGACAGGTGAACACTGAAGCTTTCTTT.

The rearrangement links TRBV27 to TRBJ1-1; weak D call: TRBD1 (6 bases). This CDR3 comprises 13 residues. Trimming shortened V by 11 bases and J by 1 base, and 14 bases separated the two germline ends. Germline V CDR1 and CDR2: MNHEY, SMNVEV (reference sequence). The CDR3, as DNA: TGTGCCTCCTCTTGGGGACAGAACACTGAAGCTTTCTTT. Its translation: CASSWGQNTEAFF.

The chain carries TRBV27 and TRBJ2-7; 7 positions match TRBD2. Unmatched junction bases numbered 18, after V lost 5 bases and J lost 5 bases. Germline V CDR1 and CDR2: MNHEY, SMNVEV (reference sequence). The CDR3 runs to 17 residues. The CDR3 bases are TGTGCCAGCAGTAGCACCCCCGGCCTAGCGGAAGTGAACGAGCAGTACTTC. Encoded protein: CASSSTPGLAEVNEQYF.

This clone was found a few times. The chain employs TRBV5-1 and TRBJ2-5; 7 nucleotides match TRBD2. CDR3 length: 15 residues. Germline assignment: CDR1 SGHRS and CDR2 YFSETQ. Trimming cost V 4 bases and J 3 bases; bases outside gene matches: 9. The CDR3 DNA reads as TGCGCCAGCAGCCGAGGTCCCCGGGGGGAAGAGACCCAGTACTTC. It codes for CASSRGPRGEETQYF.

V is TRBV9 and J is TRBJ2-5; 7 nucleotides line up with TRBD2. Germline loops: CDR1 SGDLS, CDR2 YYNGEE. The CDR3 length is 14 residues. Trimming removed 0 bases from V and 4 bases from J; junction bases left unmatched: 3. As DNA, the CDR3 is TGTGCCAGCAGCGTAGGGGGGGGGAGAGAGACCCAGTACTTC. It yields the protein CASSVGGGRETQYF.

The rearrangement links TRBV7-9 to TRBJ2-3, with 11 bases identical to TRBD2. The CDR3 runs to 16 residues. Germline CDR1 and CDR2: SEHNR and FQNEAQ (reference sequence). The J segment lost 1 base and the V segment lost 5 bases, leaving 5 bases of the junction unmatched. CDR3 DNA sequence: TGTGCCAGCAGCACGCCGACTAGCGGGGGCACAGATACGCAGTATTTT. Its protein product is CASSTPTSGGTDTQYF.

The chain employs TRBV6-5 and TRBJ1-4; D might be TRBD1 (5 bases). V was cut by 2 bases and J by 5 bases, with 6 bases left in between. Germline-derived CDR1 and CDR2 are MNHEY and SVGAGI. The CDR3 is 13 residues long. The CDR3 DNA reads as TGTGCCAGCAGTTACGGGGGGAATGAAAAACTGTTTTTT. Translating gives CASSYGGNEKLFF.

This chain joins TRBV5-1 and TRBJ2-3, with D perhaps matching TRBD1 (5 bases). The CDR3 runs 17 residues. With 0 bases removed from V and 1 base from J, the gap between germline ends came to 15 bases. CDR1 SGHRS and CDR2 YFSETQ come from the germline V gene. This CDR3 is CASSLGAPKGGTDTQYF. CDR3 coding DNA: TGCGCCAGCAGCTTGGGAGCGCCCAAAGGGGGCACAGATACGCAGTATTTT.

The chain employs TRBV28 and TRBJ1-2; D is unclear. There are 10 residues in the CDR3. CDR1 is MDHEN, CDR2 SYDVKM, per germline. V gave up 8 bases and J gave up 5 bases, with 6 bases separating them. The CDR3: CASGRYGYTF. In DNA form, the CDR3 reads TGTGCCAGCGGCCGTTATGGCTACACCTTC.

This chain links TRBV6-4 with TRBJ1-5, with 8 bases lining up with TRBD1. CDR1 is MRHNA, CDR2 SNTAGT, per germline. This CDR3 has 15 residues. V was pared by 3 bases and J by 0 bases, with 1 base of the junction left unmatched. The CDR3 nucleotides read TGTGCCAGCAGTGAACAGGGGGGTAGCAATCAGCCCCAGCATTTT. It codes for CASSEQGGSNQPQHF.

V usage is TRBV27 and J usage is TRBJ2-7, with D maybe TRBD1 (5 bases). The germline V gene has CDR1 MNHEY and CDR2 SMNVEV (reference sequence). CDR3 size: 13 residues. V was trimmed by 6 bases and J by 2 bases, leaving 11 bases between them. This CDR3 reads CASRGAGTYEQYF. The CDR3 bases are TGTGCCAGCAGAGGGGCAGGGACCTACGAGCAGTACTTC.